This TCR beta chain was sequenced for a study of blood T cell repertoires in COVID-19. Whole-study context: From the United States, Italy and Spain came samples of acute and convalescent COVID-19. Sample material is recorded as cDNA or gDNA derived from T cells, B-cell-depleted T cells, or PBMCs.

Profiled with immunoSEQ multiplex PCR; TCRdb holds only in-frame clones, not every one. Here the sample spans under 50,000 clones, 79% being singletons. Concerning this clone itself: Relative to the germline gene, one junction end is altered; a read error may explain this.

This CDR3 comprises 16 residues. The germline CDR1 and CDR2 sequences are SSHAT and FNYEAQ (reference sequence). V gene TRBV7-7 combines with J gene TRBJ2-3, with 11 bases matching TRBD2. The receptor was isolated from a man in his 70s with acute or convalescent COVID-19. Material: peripheral blood. CDR3: CASSLGTSGPTDTQYF. In DNA form, the CDR3 reads TGTGCTAGCAGCTTAGGGACTAGCGGCCCCACAGATACGCAGTATTTT.